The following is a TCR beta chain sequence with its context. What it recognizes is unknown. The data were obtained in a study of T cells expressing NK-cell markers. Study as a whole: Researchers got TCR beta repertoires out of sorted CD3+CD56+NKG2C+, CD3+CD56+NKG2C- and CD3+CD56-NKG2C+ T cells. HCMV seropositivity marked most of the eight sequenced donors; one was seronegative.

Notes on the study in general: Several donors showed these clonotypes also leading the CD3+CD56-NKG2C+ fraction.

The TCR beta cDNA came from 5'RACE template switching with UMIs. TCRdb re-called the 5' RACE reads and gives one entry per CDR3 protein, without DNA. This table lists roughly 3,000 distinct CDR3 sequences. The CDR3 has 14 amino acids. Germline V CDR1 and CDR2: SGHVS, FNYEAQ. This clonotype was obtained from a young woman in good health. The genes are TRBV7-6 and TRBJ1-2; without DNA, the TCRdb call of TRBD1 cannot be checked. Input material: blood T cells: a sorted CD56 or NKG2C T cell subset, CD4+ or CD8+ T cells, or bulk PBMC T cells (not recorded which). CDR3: CASSLGTQGYGYTF.